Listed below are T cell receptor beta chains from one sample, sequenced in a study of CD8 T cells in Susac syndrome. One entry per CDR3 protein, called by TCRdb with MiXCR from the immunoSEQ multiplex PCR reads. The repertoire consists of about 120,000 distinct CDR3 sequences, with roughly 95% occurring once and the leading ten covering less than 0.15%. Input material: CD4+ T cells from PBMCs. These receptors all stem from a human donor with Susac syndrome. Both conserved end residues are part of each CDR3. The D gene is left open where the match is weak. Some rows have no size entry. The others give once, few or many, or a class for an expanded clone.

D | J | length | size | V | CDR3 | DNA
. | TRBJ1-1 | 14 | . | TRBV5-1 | CASSLVSGNTEAFF | TGCGCCAGCAGCTTGGTTTCAGGGAATACTGAAGCTTTCTTT
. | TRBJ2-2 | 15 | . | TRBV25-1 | CASRGAETNTGELFF | TGTGCCAGCCGGGGGGCGGAGACGAACACCGGGGAGCTGTTTTTT
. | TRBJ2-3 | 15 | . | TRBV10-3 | CAISEIRGSADTQYF | TGTGCCATCAGTGAGATACGAGGGAGCGCAGATACGCAGTATTTT
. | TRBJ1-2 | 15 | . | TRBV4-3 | CASSQEFGIDYGYTF | TGCGCCAGCAGCCAAGAATTCGGTATTGACTATGGCTACACCTTC
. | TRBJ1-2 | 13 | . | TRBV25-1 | CASAGQGSYGYTF | TGTGCCAGCGCGGGACAAGGAAGCTATGGCTACACCTTC
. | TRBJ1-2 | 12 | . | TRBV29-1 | CSFSGVNYGYTF | TGCAGCTTCTCTGGGGTGAACTATGGCTACACCTTC
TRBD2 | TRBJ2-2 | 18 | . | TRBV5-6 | CASSFGLAGIANTGELFF | TGTGCCAGCAGCTTCGGACTAGCGGGAATCGCGAACACCGGGGAGCTGTTTTTT
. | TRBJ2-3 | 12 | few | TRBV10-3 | CAISESKDTQYF | TGTGCCATCAGTGAGTCGAAGGATACGCAGTATTTT
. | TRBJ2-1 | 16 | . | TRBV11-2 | CASSLERLDSYNEQFF | TGTGCCAGCAGCTTAGAACGACTAGACTCCTACAATGAGCAGTTCTTC
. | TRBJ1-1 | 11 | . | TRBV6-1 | CATEEDREAFF | TGTGCCACCGAAGAAGACAGGGAAGCTTTCTTT
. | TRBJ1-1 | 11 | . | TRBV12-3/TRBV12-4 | CASSSTGEAFF | TGTGCCAGCAGTTCGACAGGTGAAGCTTTCTTT
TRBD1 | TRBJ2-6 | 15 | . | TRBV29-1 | CSVEGTGNGANVLTF | TGCAGCGTTGAGGGGACAGGGAATGGGGCCAACGTCCTGACTTTC
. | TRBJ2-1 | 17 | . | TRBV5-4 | CASSLERLGPSYNEQFF | TGTGCCAGCAGCTTGGAGCGCCTAGGCCCCTCCTACAATGAGCAGTTCTTC
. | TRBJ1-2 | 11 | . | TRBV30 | CAWSRGYGYTF | TGTGCCTGGAGTAGAGGCTATGGCTACACCTTC